One sample yielded the 3 T cell receptor beta chains listed below, sequenced in a study of T cell responses to AZD1222 COVID-19 vaccine (dated by TCRdb to about 2021). The time point label on this specimen signifies: baseline before first vaccination. The library was made by the immunoSEQ multiplex PCR assay. This immuneACCESS table, as held by TCRdb, lists in-frame sequences with V and J called but not all clones. Of the missing ones, under half trace to an unresolved V gene in checked studies; the others have no known cause. This sample is represented by under 150,000 clones; under 95% of them were singletons. Of the sample, roughly 3.1% is held by the ten largest clones. The sequencing here drew on peripheral blood, taken on day 0 of AZD1222 vaccination. The receptors come from an adult in good health.

Of note for this clone: At one boundary the junction diverges from the germline segment, which might be a read error. The chain recombines TRBV7-8 with TRBJ1-2; tentatively, D is TRBD1 (6 bases). Germline lookup yields CDR1 SGHVS and CDR2 FQNEAQ. The CDR3 consists of 16 residues. CDR3 protein: CATSTRGGGDFHGYTF. The CDR3 coding sequence is TGTGCCACCAGCACACGTGGGGGGGGCGATTTTCATGGCTACACCTTC.

V is TRBV7-6 and J is TRBJ2-1, with 7 bases that match TRBD1. This CDR3 contains 15 residues. Unmatched junction bases numbered 6, after V lost 5 bases and J lost 2 bases. CDR1 is SGHVS and CDR2 is FNYEAQ in the germline V gene. The CDR3 loop is CASSQQTGTYNEQFF. CDR3 DNA: TGTGCCAGCAGCCAACAGACAGGGACCTACAATGAGCAGTTCTTC.

This chain joins TRBV2 and TRBJ1-2; 8 bases line up with TRBD1. Germline assignment: CDR1 SNHLY and CDR2 FYNNEI. This CDR3 has 13 residues. Unmatched junction bases numbered 2, after V lost 6 bases and J lost 2 bases. CDR3 amino acids: CASRDRANYGYTF. In DNA, the CDR3 is TGTGCCAGCAGGGACAGGGCGAACTATGGCTACACCTTC.